The clone carrying this T cell receptor (beta chain) is a singleton in its sample. The antigen is undetermined. The repertoire was sequenced with immunoSEQ multiplex PCR; TCRdb's copy has only in-frame clones and lacks some. Here the sample spans 150,000 to 200,000 clones, 85% to 90% being singletons. The V end lost 1 base, the J end lost 1 base, and 10 bases lay between the germline ends. This CDR3 contains 15 residues. The germline gives CDR1 MGHRA, CDR2 YSYEKL. This sample is drawn from a study of cytomegalovirus exposure and HLA in healthy donors. Among the 120 or so subjects of the validation cohort, separate from the approximately 700-subject first cohort, were the donors. General study findings and limits: Listed as cytomegalovirus-associated were 150 to 200 TCR beta chains.

The receptor was isolated from a woman in her 30s in good health and CMV-seronegative. Sequencing input: PBMCs. The chain couples TRBV4-1 to TRBJ1-1; possible D gene TRBD1, 6 bases. The CDR3 loop is CASSQVPGENTEAFF. DNA for the CDR3: TGCGCCAGCAGCCAAGTCCCAGGGGAGAACACTGAAGCTTTCTTT.